This is a list of T cell receptor beta chains from one sample in a study of cytomegalovirus exposure and HLA in healthy donors. Profiled with immunoSEQ multiplex PCR; TCRdb holds only in-frame clones, not every one. This sample has around 200,000 clones, with roughly 84% found just once. Sequenced sample: PBMCs. The receptors here all came from a woman aged 18-29 years in good health and CMV-seropositive. The CDR3 runs from the conserved cysteine through the conserved F or W. A D gene is named only where the DNA matches it firmly. Size values are once, few and many counts, or a class for expanded clones, and some rows have none.

abundance: -
v_gene: TRBV6-1
d_gene: TRBD1
j_gene: TRBJ2-1
CDR3nt: TGTGCCACAGATTTACAGGGGCAGGAGCAGTTCTTC
CDR3aa: CATDLQGQEQFF

abundance: -
v_gene: TRBV27
d_gene: TRBD1
j_gene: TRBJ2-7
CDR3nt: TGTGCCAGCGGGTGGACAGGGGCAGGCGAGCAGTACTTC
CDR3aa: CASGWTGAGEQYF

abundance: -
v_gene: TRBV7-9
d_gene: -
j_gene: TRBJ1-1
CDR3nt: TGTGCCAGCAGCTTAGCTCTGGGGCGAAACGTTGAAGCTTTCTTT
CDR3aa: CASSLALGRNVEAFF

abundance: -
v_gene: TRBV13
d_gene: -
j_gene: TRBJ2-1
CDR3nt: TGTGCCAGCAGCTCCCTAAGGCGTTGGGGAGAGAGCTCCTACAATGAGCAGTTCTTC
CDR3aa: CASSSLRRWGESSYNEQFF

abundance: -
v_gene: TRBV27
d_gene: TRBD1
j_gene: TRBJ2-7
CDR3nt: TGTGCCAGCAGTGGGACAGGTCCCTACGAGCAGTACTTC
CDR3aa: CASSGTGPYEQYF

abundance: once
v_gene: TRBV6-5
d_gene: -
j_gene: TRBJ1-4
CDR3nt: TGTGCCAGCAGTTACTCGTCAGGGTTTTATGAAAAACTGTTTTTT
CDR3aa: CASSYSSGFYEKLFF

abundance: -
v_gene: TRBV5-1
d_gene: TRBD1
j_gene: TRBJ2-2
CDR3nt: TGCGCCAGCAGCTTGGCGGGACAGGGTGACCTCGGGGAGCTGTTTTTT
CDR3aa: CASSLAGQGDLGELFF

abundance: -
v_gene: TRBV7-9
d_gene: TRBD2
j_gene: TRBJ2-5
CDR3nt: TGTGCCAGCAGCCCCTCCTCGAGCGGGGGTCGCCAAGAGACCCAGTACTTC
CDR3aa: CASSPSSSGGRQETQYF

abundance: -
v_gene: TRBV7-6
d_gene: TRBD1
j_gene: TRBJ1-3
CDR3nt: TGTGCCAGCAGCCCGGACAGGGCCCCTGGAAACACCATATATTTT
CDR3aa: CASSPDRAPGNTIYF

abundance: -
v_gene: TRBV5-4
d_gene: TRBD2
j_gene: TRBJ2-5
CDR3nt: TGTGCCAGCAGCCCAACTAGCGGGGGAGAGACCCAGTACTTC
CDR3aa: CASSPTSGGETQYF

abundance: -
v_gene: TRBV5-1
d_gene: -
j_gene: TRBJ2-2
CDR3nt: TGCGCCAGCAGCTGGACACAGAACACCGGGGAGCTGTTTTTT
CDR3aa: CASSWTQNTGELFF